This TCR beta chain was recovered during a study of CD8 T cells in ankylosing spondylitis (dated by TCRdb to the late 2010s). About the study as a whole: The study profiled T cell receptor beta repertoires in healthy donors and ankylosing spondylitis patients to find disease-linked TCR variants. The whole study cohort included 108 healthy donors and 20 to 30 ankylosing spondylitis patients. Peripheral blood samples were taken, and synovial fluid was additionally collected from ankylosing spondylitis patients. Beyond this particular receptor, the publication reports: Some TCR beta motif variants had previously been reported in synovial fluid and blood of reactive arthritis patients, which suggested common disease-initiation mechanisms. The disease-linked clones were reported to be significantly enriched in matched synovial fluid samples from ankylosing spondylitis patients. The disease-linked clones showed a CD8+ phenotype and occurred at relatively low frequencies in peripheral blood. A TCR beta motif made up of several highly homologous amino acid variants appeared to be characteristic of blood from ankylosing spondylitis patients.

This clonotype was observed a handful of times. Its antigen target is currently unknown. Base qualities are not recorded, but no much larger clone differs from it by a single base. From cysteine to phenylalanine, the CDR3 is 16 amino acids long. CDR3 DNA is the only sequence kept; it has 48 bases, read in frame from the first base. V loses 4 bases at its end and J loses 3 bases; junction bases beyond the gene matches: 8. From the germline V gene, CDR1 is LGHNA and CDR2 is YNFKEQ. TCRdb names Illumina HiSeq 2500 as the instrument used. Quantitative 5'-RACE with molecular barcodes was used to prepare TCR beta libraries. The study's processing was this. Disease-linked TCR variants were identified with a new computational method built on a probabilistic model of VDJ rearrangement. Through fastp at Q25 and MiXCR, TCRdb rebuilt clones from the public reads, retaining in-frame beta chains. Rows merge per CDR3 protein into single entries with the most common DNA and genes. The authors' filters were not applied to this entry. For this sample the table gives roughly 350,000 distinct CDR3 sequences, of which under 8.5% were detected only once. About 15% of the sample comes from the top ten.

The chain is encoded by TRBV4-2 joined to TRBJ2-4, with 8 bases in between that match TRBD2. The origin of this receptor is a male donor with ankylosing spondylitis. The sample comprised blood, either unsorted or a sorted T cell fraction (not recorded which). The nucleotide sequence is TGTGCCAGCAGCCCTCGACTAGCGTTTGACAAAAACATTCAGTACTTC. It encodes CASSPRLAFDKNIQYF.